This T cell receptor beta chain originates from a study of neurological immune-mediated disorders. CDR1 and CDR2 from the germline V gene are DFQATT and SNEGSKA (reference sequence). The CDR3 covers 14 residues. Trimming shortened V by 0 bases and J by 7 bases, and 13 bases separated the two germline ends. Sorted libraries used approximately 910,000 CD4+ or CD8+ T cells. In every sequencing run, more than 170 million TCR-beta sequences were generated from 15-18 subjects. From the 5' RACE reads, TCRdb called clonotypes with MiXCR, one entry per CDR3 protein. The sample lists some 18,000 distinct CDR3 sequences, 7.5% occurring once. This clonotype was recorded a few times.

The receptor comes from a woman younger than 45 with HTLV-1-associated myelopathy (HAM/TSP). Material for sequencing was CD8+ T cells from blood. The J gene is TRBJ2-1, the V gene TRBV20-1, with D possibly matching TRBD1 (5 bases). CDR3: CSARDLLGVNEQFF. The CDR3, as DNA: TGCAGTGCTAGAGATCTTTTAGGGGTGAATGAGCAGTTCTTC.